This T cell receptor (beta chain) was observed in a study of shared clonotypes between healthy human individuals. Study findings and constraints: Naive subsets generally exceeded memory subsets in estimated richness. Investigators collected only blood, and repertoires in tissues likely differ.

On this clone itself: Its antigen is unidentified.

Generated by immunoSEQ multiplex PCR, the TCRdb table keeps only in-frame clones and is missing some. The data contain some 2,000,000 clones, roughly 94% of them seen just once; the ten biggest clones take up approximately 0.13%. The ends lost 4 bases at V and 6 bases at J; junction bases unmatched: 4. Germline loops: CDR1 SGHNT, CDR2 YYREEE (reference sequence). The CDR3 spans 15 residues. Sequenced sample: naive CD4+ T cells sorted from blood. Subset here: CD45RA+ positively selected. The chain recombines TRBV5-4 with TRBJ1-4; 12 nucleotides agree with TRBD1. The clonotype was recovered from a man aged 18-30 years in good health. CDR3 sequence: CASSPGQGAHEKLFF. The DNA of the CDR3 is TGTGCCAGCAGCCCGGGACAGGGGGCTCATGAAAAACTGTTTTTT.